These 30 T cell receptor beta chains originate from one sample sequenced in a study of PD-1 blockade in classical Hodgkin lymphoma. This sample's time point: cycle 4 day 1 (C4D1), after more than five weeks of nivolumab. All the patients suffered relapse after autologous stem cell transplantation, and brentuximab vedotin exposure differed. Using immunoSEQ multiplex PCR, the repertoire was profiled, and TCRdb retains in-frame clones only, with some absent. The data contain fewer than 25,000 clones, roughly 90% of them singletons. Sequencing was performed on peripheral blood mononuclear cells (PBMCs), taken before the fourth cycle of nivolumab. Receptors originate from a human donor with classical Hodgkin lymphoma.

This clone was recorded once. This chain joins TRBV7-9 and TRBJ1-1; possibly TRBD1 for D (5 bases). The CDR3 spans 13 residues. Germline V gene data show CDR1 as SEHNR and CDR2 as FQNEAQ (reference sequence). V was pared by 3 bases and J by 4 bases, with 9 bases between. The CDR3 loop reads CASSFTQGTEAFF. The CDR3 coding sequence is TGTGCCAGCAGCTTTACTCAGGGCACTGAAGCTTTCTTT.

The chain joins TRBV19 to TRBJ2-2; 9 bases match TRBD1. The CDR3 contains 14 residues. Germline loops: CDR1 LNHDA, CDR2 SQIVND (reference sequence). Unmatched junction bases numbered 2, after V lost 3 bases and J lost 6 bases. CDR3 amino acids: CASSMWTGAGELFF. CDR3 DNA sequence: TGTGCCAGTAGTATGTGGACAGGGGCCGGGGAGCTGTTTTTT.

This clone has just one count. At one end the junction does not follow the germline gene, possibly because of a read error. The V and J genes are TRBV5-1 and TRBJ1-2; D is unresolved. CDR1 is SGHRS, CDR2 YFSETQ, per germline. CDR3 length: 14 amino acids. The CDR3 reads CVSSLALGDYGYTF. CDR3 DNA sequence: TGCGTCAGCAGCTTGGCCTTGGGTGACTATGGCTACACCTTC.

J is TRBJ1-6 and V is TRBV5-1; TRBD1 matches at 8 bases. There are 15 residues in the CDR3. Germline V gene lookup returns CDR1 SGHRS and CDR2 YFSETQ. V shed 1 base and J 7 bases; nucleotides not matched to a gene: 4. This chain's CDR3 is CASSLLQGENSPLHF. In nucleotides, the CDR3 is TGCGCCAGCAGCTTGTTACAGGGGGAAAATTCACCCCTCCACTTT.

This sequence joins TRBV11-2 and TRBJ1-5, with D possibly TRBD1 on 5 matching bases. The CDR3 sequence is 13 residues long. Trimming took 4 bases from V and 2 from J, leaving 6 bases between them. Per the germline V gene, CDR1 is SGHAT and CDR2 is FQNNGV. In DNA form, the CDR3 reads TGTGCCAGCAGCTGGGGACGCAATCAGCCCCAGCATTTT. This gives the protein CASSWGRNQPQHF.

The chain is built from TRBV28 and TRBJ2-1; TRBD2 aligns across 7 bases. After removal of 3 bases from V and 7 bases from J, the junction contained 9 bases not matched to a gene. Germline CDR1 reads MDHEN; CDR2 reads SYDVKM. The CDR3 consists of 15 residues. CDR3 loop: CASSFPGGLRNEQFF. The DNA for the CDR3 is TGTGCCAGCAGTTTCCCCGGGGGGTTGAGGAATGAGCAGTTCTTC.

This rearrangement joins TRBV5-1 to TRBJ2-1; D gene uncertain. The V gene lost 0 bases and the J gene lost 9 bases, with 16 bases spanning the gap. Germline lookup yields CDR1 SGHRS and CDR2 YFSETQ. The length of the CDR3 is 15 residues. This CDR3 is CASSLGVTDVGEQFF. The CDR3 DNA reads as TGCGCCAGCAGCTTGGGCGTAACGGATGTTGGTGAGCAGTTCTTC.

The chain joins TRBV27 to TRBJ2-3; the D is unclear. The germline V and J ends were trimmed by 4 bases and 3 bases, with 8 bases remaining between them. CDR1 and CDR2 (germline): MNHEY, SMNVEV (reference sequence). This CDR3 comprises 13 residues. CDR3 sequence (DNA): TGTGCCAGCAGTTGGGCGACGACAGATACGCAGTATTTT. This encodes CASSWATTDTQYF.

The chain couples TRBV30 to TRBJ2-1, with 11 bases identical to TRBD2. CDR1 is GTSNPN, CDR2 SVGIG, per germline (reference sequence). The CDR3 is made up of 14 amino acids. The V segment lost 5 bases and the J segment 3 bases; nucleotides outside the gene matches: 3. The CDR3 nucleotides are TGTGCCTGGTCCCTAGCGGGAGGCTACAATGAGCAGTTCTTC. Translation gives CAWSLAGGYNEQFF. The whole variable domain, remainder taken from reference TRBV30 and TRBJ2-1, is SQTIHQWPATLVQPVGSPLSLECTVEGTSNPNLYWYRQAAGRGLQLLFYSVGIGQISSEVPQNLSASRPQDRQFILSSKKLLLSDSGFYLCAWSLAGGYNEQFFGPGTRLTVL.

V gene TRBV10-2 combines with J gene TRBJ2-3; the match to TRBD2 covers 7 bases. Germline assignment: CDR1 WSHSY and CDR2 SAAADI. The CDR3 extends over 14 amino acids. With V trimmed by 4 bases and J by 1 base, 2 bases remained unmatched. The DNA for the CDR3 is TGCGCCAGCAGTGGTAGCGGGCGCACAGATACGCAGTATTTT. This gives the protein CASSGSGRTDTQYF.

The J gene is TRBJ2-3, the V gene TRBV11-2, with D maybe TRBD2 (6 bases). Per germline, CDR1 SGHAT and CDR2 FQNNGV. The CDR3 extends over 13 amino acids. V lost 1 base and J lost 10, with 12 bases in between. CDR3 in DNA: TGTGCCAGCAGCTTAGGGGCCGGGGGTGCGCAGTATTTT. This encodes CASSLGAGGAQYF. Supplemented by reference TRBV11-2 and TRBJ2-3, the full variable domain reads EAGVAQSPRYKIIEKRQSVAFWCNPISGHATLYWYQQILGQGPKLLIQFQNNGVVDDSQLPKDRFSAERLKGVDSTLKIQPAKLEDSAVYLCASSLGAGGAQYFGPGTRLTVL.

The rearrangement uses TRBV2 and TRBJ1-4, with D perhaps TRBD1 (5 bases). The CDR3 has 11 residues. V shed 5 bases and J shed 11 bases, with 9 bases lying between them. Germline V gene data show CDR1 as SNHLY and CDR2 as FYNNEI. The CDR3, as DNA: TGTGCCAGCAGTTGGGGGGGGAAACTGTTTTTT. Amino acids: CASSWGGKLFF.

This clone occurred once. V and J are TRBV2 and TRBJ2-1; the D gene is possibly TRBD1 (6 bases). V was clipped by 8 bases and J by 4 bases, with 12 bases between them. Looked up from germline, CDR1 is SNHLY and CDR2 is FYNNEI. This CDR3 region has 13 residues. The DNA for the CDR3 is TGTGCCAGCGGGACCCAGGGGTACAATGAGCAGTTCTTC. Protein: CASGTQGYNEQFF.

V is TRBV6-1 and J is TRBJ2-7; D assignment may be TRBD1 or TRBD2 (7 bases each). Germline lookup yields CDR1 MNHNS and CDR2 SASEGT. With 8 bases removed from V and 7 bases from J, the gap between germline ends came to 21 bases. The CDR3 contains 14 residues. In DNA, the CDR3 is TGTGCCAGCGTAAGGGAGGGGGCGGTGGATGAGCAGTACTTC. Amino acid sequence: CASVREGAVDEQYF.

The chain couples TRBV6-6 to TRBJ1-2, with D unclear. Germline assignment: CDR1 MNHNY and CDR2 SVGAGI (reference sequence). The CDR3 has 13 residues. Trimming cost V 2 bases and J 7 bases, with 11 bases left between them. CDR3: CASSYEEMAGYTF. The CDR3 DNA reads as TGTGCCAGCAGTTACGAGGAGATGGCTGGCTACACCTTC.

The chain joins TRBV28 to TRBJ2-7, with 7 bases identical to TRBD1. CDR1 is MDHEN, CDR2 SYDVKM, per germline. The CDR3 has 15 amino acids. V was clipped by 4 bases and J by 1 base; unmatched bases: 7. The CDR3 loop reads CASSSGQVSSYEQYF. CDR3 bases: TGTGCCAGCAGTTCCGGACAGGTTTCTTCCTACGAGCAGTACTTC.

The chain couples TRBV7-3 to TRBJ2-5; the D is unclear. CDR1 SGHTA and CDR2 FQGTGA come from the germline V gene. The V end lost 6 bases, the J end lost 5 bases, and 13 bases lay between the germline ends. This CDR3 has 13 amino acids. CDR3: CASSSGSGETQYF. The DNA for the CDR3 is TGTGCCAGCAGTTCTGGCTCTGGGGAGACCCAGTACTTC.

The chain uses TRBV27 and TRBJ2-1, with 7 bases lining up with TRBD1. This CDR3 has 15 residues. With V trimmed by 3 bases and J by 4 bases, 6 bases remained unmatched. Germline assignment: CDR1 MNHEY and CDR2 SMNVEV (reference sequence). The CDR3 DNA reads TGTGCCAGCAGTTTTTCGGGACAGCTGTACAATGAGCAGTTCTTC. Protein product: CASSFSGQLYNEQFF.

The rearrangement uses TRBV11-2 and TRBJ2-7, with D perhaps TRBD2 (6 bases). CDR1 and CDR2 (germline): SGHAT, FQNNGV. Trimming cost V 1 base and J 1 base, with 14 bases left between them. This CDR3 has 16 amino acids. The CDR3 region is CASSLVPSGGSYEQYF. CDR3 DNA sequence: TGTGCCAGCAGCTTAGTACCCAGCGGAGGGTCCTACGAGCAGTACTTC.

V is TRBV4-1 and J is TRBJ1-2, with TRBD1 matching over 9 bases. The ends lost 3 bases at V and 7 bases at J; junction bases unmatched: 9. This CDR3 is 15 amino acids long. Germline CDR1 is MGHRA and CDR2 is YSYEKL. The CDR3 DNA is TGCGCCAGCAGCCACCCCGGGACAGGGATTGCTGGCTACACCTTC. Residues: CASSHPGTGIAGYTF.

This clone was detected once. CDR3 protein: CSTWDFRGDFLCHSNQPQHF. CDR3 bases: TGCAGCACTTGGGACTTCAGGGGCGATTTTTTATGCCATAGCAATCAGCCCCAGCATTTT. This chain links TRBV29-1 with TRBJ1-5; tentatively, D is TRBD1 (6 bases). V shed 8 bases and J shed 0 bases, with 32 bases lying between them. The CDR3 contains 20 residues. Germline CDR1 SQVTM, CDR2 ANQGSEA.

This sequence joins TRBV7-9 and TRBJ2-1; 13 positions match TRBD2. Germline V gene data show CDR1 as SEHNR and CDR2 as FQNEAQ (reference sequence). The CDR3 is 16 residues long. V trimming: 1 base; J trimming: 8 bases; junction bases outside the gene matches: 5. This CDR3 reads CASSLGGLAGEHEQFF. CDR3 DNA sequence: TGTGCCAGCAGCTTAGGTGGACTAGCGGGAGAACATGAGCAGTTCTTC.

This clone was observed a handful of times. V gene TRBV12-5 combines with J gene TRBJ2-7, with unresolved D. Trimming shortened V by 1 base and J by 4 bases, and 8 bases separated the two germline ends. This CDR3 spans 13 amino acids. The V gene's germline CDR1 is LGHNT and CDR2 FRNRAP. The CDR3 loop is CASGLGRAYEQYF. For the CDR3, the DNA is TGTGCTAGTGGTTTGGGCCGGGCGTACGAGCAGTACTTC.

The chain recombines TRBV10-3 with TRBJ2-3, with D possibly being TRBD1 (5 bases). V was pared by 3 bases and J by 0 bases, with 16 bases between. This CDR3 region has 17 residues. The germline V gene encodes CDR1 ENHRY and CDR2 SYGVKD. The CDR3 is CAISDHTRQKSTDTQYF. CDR3 coding DNA: TGTGCCATCAGTGACCATACAAGACAGAAGAGCACAGATACGCAGTATTTT.

CDR3: CASSQSDRVDIQYF. For the CDR3, the DNA is TGCGCCAGCAGCCAATCGGACAGGGTAGACATTCAGTACTTC. The V gene is TRBV4-1, the J gene TRBJ2-4; TRBD1 matches 8 bases. With V trimmed by 2 bases and J by 8 bases, 5 bases remained unmatched. Germline CDR1 reads MGHRA; CDR2 reads YSYEKL. The CDR3 consists of 14 residues.

This clone was seen a handful of times. The V gene is TRBV30, the J gene TRBJ2-1; D remains ambiguous. The length of the CDR3 is 13 residues. Trimming pared 6 bases from V and 0 bases from J, leaving 9 bases between. Germline values: CDR1 GTSNPN, CDR2 SVGIG (reference sequence). Written as DNA, the CDR3 is TGTGCCTGTCAAGAGAGCTCCTACAATGAGCAGTTCTTC. Translated, it gives CACQESSYNEQFF.

The chain has TRBV9 and TRBJ2-1; 8 positions match TRBD2. With 4 bases clipped from V and 9 bases from J, the junction kept 9 bases outside the gene matches. CDR1 is SGDLS, CDR2 YYNGEE, per germline. This CDR3 is 14 amino acids long. The CDR3 DNA reads TGTGCCAGCAGCACCCCCGGGACTAGGGGTGAGCAGTTCTTC. It is translated as CASSTPGTRGEQFF.

The chain employs TRBV6-1 and TRBJ1-1; the D is unclear. V shed 9 bases and J shed 4 bases, with 18 bases lying between them. Germline lookup yields CDR1 MNHNS and CDR2 SASEGT. The CDR3 is 14 residues long. This CDR3 is CASAFEGSGTEAFF. CDR3 coding DNA: TGTGCCAGTGCGTTCGAAGGGTCGGGCACTGAAGCTTTCTTT.

The rearrangement links TRBV5-1 to TRBJ1-3; D is unclear. This CDR3 contains 14 residues. Per germline, CDR1 SGHRS and CDR2 YFSETQ. Trimming left V 0 bases short and J 0 bases short, with 4 bases between. The CDR3 loop is CASSLDLSGNTIYF. CDR3 bases: TGCGCCAGCAGCTTGGACCTCTCTGGAAACACCATATATTTT.

This clone showed up just a few times. The CDR3 region is CASSLADSSPLHF. CDR3 in DNA: TGTGCCAGCAGCTTAGCCGACAGTTCACCCCTCCACTTT. The V and J genes are TRBV7-6 and TRBJ1-6, with D possibly matching TRBD1 (5 bases). The CDR3 sequence is 13 residues long. The germline CDR1 and CDR2 sequences are SGHVS and FNYEAQ. V shed 0 bases and J shed 9 bases, with 6 bases lying between them.